The following is a T cell receptor (beta chain) sequence with its context. The antigen it binds to is not known. One base away there is no much larger clone; base qualities are not given. This sample is drawn from a study of Graves' ophthalmopathy and Graves' hyperthyroidism (dated by TCRdb to the late 2010s). Context from the whole study: Peripheral blood was collected before any treatment was given, at the time of initial diagnosis. In total, 120 to 150 blood samples were TCR-sequenced: 40 to 45 ophthalmopathy, approximately 80 hyperthyroidism and roughly 17 hyperthyroidism-to-ophthalmopathy patients. To explore V-J signatures that separate ophthalmopathy from hyperthyroidism, a discovery set of about a hundred patients was enrolled, consisting of fewer than 45 with ophthalmopathy and 55 to 65 with stable hyperthyroidism. After sampling, hyperthyroidism patients received methimazole starting at 30 mg daily, and ophthalmopathy patients received high-dose intravenous methylprednisolone. An independent validation cohort was composed of around 19 hyperthyroidism patients and around 15 patients who later progressed from hyperthyroidism to ophthalmopathy. In five or six hyperthyroidism patients, T-cell repertoires of thyroid tissue and blood were compared. To tell Graves' ophthalmopathy apart from Graves' hyperthyroidism, and to predict which patients would progress to ophthalmopathy, the study relied on TCR beta repertoire signatures. The 75 to 100 discovery patients were divided at random into training and test sets in a 7:3 ratio.

Patients with ophthalmopathy had moderately to severely active disease, with a Clinical Activity Score of 3 or more, a NOSPECS grade of 4 or more, and a disease duration of less than 3 months. Anyone with other autoimmune diseases, uncontrolled infections, pregnancy or lactation was excluded from the study. Diagnosis was based on clinical symptoms, serum thyroxine, TRAb, thyroid ultrasound and orbital computed tomography. Ficoll-Paque density gradient centrifugation was used to isolate PBMCs from approximately 10 ml of fresh peripheral blood. Total RNA was extracted with Trizol reagent and quality-checked on an Agilent 2100 Bioanalyzer. The CDR3 runs 14 amino acids, cysteine and phenylalanine included. Of the read, only the CDR3 DNA is kept; its 42 bases are in frame from base 1. CDR1 KGHDR and CDR2 SFDVKD are derived from the germline V gene. Deletion took 4 bases off V and 10 bases off J, with a span of 16 bases between the germline ends.

What the study reported, not specific to this receptor: In validation, the model predicted ophthalmopathy progression with more than 70% sensitivity and around 72% specificity; more than ten predicted patients were CT-confirmed with GO in a median of about 7.1 months. No statistical method was used to predetermine the sample size, and group allocation was not hidden from the investigators. In cross-validation, the 13-signature model distinguished ophthalmopathy from stable hyperthyroidism with nearly 90% sensitivity and roughly 81% specificity, and in the test set the corresponding values were roughly 80% and 76%. Most expanded thyroid clonotypes with frequency above 0.001 were also detected in blood, suggesting blood repertoires may reflect the thyroid immune response.

TCR beta CDR3 regions were amplified from RNA transcripts for repertoire sequencing. The first round of RT-PCR was done with HTBI primers and the Qiagen OneStep RT-PCR kit, and was followed by a second round of multiplex PCR, then size selection and purification. Sequencing of the libraries was carried out on an Illumina HiSeq2000 in paired-end mode with 100 bp reads. As for the original processing: SOAPnuke was used for read processing, and reads with adapters, uncalled bases, a mean Phred below 15, or no exact constant-primer or identifier match were discarded. COPE v1.2.5 was used to merge high-quality paired reads. Unique nucleotide sequences were defined as clonotypes and aligned to IMGT TRB V, D and J references using MiTCR v1.1. Analysis was restricted to V-J combinations with a frequency above 0.0001, which covered about 99% of repertoires. For each V-J combination, a TCR clonal expansion and chaos score was defined as F50 clonal expansion divided by the chaos observed in the TCRdist matrix. Welch's t-statistics and random forest were used to narrow the features down to 13 V-J combinations, which were then fed into a naive Bayes classifier. The similarity between thyroid and blood repertoires was quantified using the Morisita-Horn index. The raw public reads went through TCRdb reprocessing: fastp at Q25, MiXCR clone calling, in-frame beta chains kept. Rows with one shared CDR3 protein collapse into an entry with the most common genes and DNA. The V and J calls here are based on TCRdb, not the publication. This sample has about 210,000 distinct CDR3 sequences in its table, and less than 30% of those were observed once. The ten top clones hold approximately 8.2% of the sample.

This TCR derives from a man in his fifties or sixties with Graves' ophthalmopathy. Donor details come from another sample of the same person, matched by shared clones. Rearrangement joined TRBV24-1 to TRBJ1-5; the D gene is perhaps TRBD1, from 6 matching bases. Specimen: peripheral blood. The encoded CDR3 is CATSERTVSAPQHF. The DNA is TGTGCCACCAGTGAACGGACAGTCTCTGCTCCCCAGCATTTT.